The 3 T cell receptor beta chains reported below all come from one sample, sequenced in a study of blood T cell repertoires in COVID-19. Method: immunoSEQ multiplex PCR; TCRdb's copy keeps in-frame clones and lacks some. The sample contains about 200,000 clones, around three quarters of which appear only once. Sequenced input: peripheral blood. The receptors originated from a woman in her sixties or seventies with acute or convalescent COVID-19.

The rearrangement joins TRBV29-1 to TRBJ1-1; the match to TRBD1 covers 10 bases. This CDR3 has 17 amino acids. Germline lookup yields CDR1 SQVTM and CDR2 ANQGSEA. This CDR3 reads CSVTRDRGAFVGTEAFF. CDR3 bases: TGCAGTGTAACGAGGGACAGGGGTGCTTTTGTGGGGACTGAAGCTTTCTTT.

The J gene is TRBJ1-5, the V gene TRBV24-1; 7 bases line up with TRBD1. Trimming removed 5 bases from V and 2 bases from J; junction bases left unmatched: 5. CDR3 length: 15 residues. Germline CDR1 reads KGHDR; CDR2 reads SFDVKD. The CDR3 protein is CATSAQGGRNQPQHF. CDR3 sequence (DNA): TGTGCCACCAGTGCCCAGGGGGGCCGCAATCAGCCCCAGCATTTT.

The sample holds a few counts of this clone. The rearrangement uses TRBV7-2 and TRBJ1-2; TRBD1 agrees at 8 bases. Germline CDR1 is SGHTA and CDR2 is FQGNSA. With 5 bases clipped from V and 8 bases from J, the junction kept 7 bases outside the gene matches. The CDR3 extends over 13 amino acids. The CDR3 protein is CASSPQTGGGYTF. The CDR3 DNA reads TGTGCCAGCAGCCCTCAAACAGGGGGGGGCTACACCTTC.